This T cell receptor beta chain derives from a study of blood T cell repertoires in COVID-19. Study at large: PBMCs, B-cell-depleted T cells, or T cells provided the cDNA or gDNA that made up the material.

Libraries were prepared by immunoSEQ multiplex PCR; TCRdb keeps only in-frame clonotypes and omits some of them. In the table there are about 150,000 clones, around 85% of which are singletons. Germline-derived CDR1 and CDR2 are SGHAT and FQDESV (reference sequence). V lost 7 bases and J lost 4; bases outside the gene matches: 11. The CDR3 has 15 amino acids. Sequenced sample: peripheral blood. The V call is TRBV11-1, the J call TRBJ2-3; 7 nucleotides line up with TRBD2. The sequence came from an older woman with acute or convalescent COVID-19. This CDR3 reads CASTLRGGGPDTQYF. CDR3 sequence (DNA): TGTGCCAGCACCCTTAGGGGCGGGGGTCCAGATACGCAGTATTTT. The full variable domain, its missing parts supplied by reference TRBV11-1 and TRBJ2-3, is EAEVAQSPRYKITEKSQAVAFWCDPISGHATLYWYRQILGQGPELLVQFQDESVVDDSQLPKDRFSAERLKGVDSTLKIQPAELGDSAMYLCASTLRGGGPDTQYFGPGTRLTVL.